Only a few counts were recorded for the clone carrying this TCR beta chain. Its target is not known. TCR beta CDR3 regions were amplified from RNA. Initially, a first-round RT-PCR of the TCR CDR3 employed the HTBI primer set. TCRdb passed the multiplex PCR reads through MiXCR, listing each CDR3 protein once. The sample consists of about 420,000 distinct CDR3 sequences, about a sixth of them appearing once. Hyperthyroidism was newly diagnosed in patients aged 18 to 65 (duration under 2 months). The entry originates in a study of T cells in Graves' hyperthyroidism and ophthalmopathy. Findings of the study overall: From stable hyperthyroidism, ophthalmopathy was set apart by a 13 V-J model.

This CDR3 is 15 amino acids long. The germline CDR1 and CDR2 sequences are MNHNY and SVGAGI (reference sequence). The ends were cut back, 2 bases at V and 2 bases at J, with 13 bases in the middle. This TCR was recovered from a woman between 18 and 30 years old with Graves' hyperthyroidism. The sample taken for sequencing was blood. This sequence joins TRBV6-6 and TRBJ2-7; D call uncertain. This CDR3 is CASSYRGRKTYEQYF. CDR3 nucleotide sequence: TGTGCCAGCAGTTACCGAGGTAGGAAAACCTACGAGCAGTACTTC.